The 14 T cell receptor beta chains below were found in one sample sequenced in a study of blood T cell repertoires in COVID-19. Profiled with immunoSEQ multiplex PCR; TCRdb holds only in-frame clones, not every one. Here the sample spans approximately 180,000 clones, more than 70% being singletons. Sequencing was carried out using peripheral blood. These receptor sequences come from a man between 35 and 55 years old with active or convalescent COVID-19.

The V gene is TRBV18, the J gene TRBJ2-1, with D perhaps matching TRBD1 (5 bases). This CDR3 contains 18 residues. Germline values: CDR1 KGHSH, CDR2 LQKENI. V gave up 1 base and J gave up 2 bases, with 18 bases separating them. CDR3 in DNA: TGTGCCAGCTCACCACGATGGGGCAACACCTTCACCTACAATGAGCAGTTCTTC. The encoded protein is CASSPRWGNTFTYNEQFF.

V is TRBV4-2 and J is TRBJ1-2, with TRBD1 identical over 9 bases. Germline V gene sequence: CDR1 LGHNA, CDR2 YNFKEQ. The junction had 5 bases not matched to a gene; V was cut back by 0 bases and J by 0 bases. This CDR3 is 17 amino acids long. The CDR3: CASSQELTGGANYGYTF. CDR3 coding DNA: TGTGCCAGCAGCCAAGAGTTGACAGGGGGAGCTAACTATGGCTACACCTTC.

This clone was seen just once. V gene TRBV2 combines with J gene TRBJ2-7; D unresolved. The CDR3 is 14 amino acids. V lost 4 bases to trimming and J lost 0 bases, with 10 bases between them. Germline CDR1 and CDR2: SNHLY and FYNNEI. The CDR3 reads CASSVDTSSYEQYF. The DNA of the CDR3 is TGTGCCAGCAGTGTAGACACCAGCTCCTACGAGCAGTACTTC.

The chain combines TRBV6-1 with TRBJ1-3, with a possible D match to TRBD1 (5 bases). Trimming removed 0 bases from V and 8 bases from J, with 11 bases in between. The CDR3 spans 14 residues. CDR1 MNHNS and CDR2 SASEGT come from the germline V gene. The CDR3 nucleotides are TGTGCCAGCAGTGAAGCGAAGCAGGGATACACCATATATTTT. It specifies CASSEAKQGYTIYF.

This chain links TRBV19 with TRBJ1-5; D remains ambiguous. The CDR3 covers 14 residues. The V gene's germline CDR1 is LNHDA and CDR2 SQIVND (reference sequence). V lost 6 bases and J lost 0, with 9 bases in between. CDR3 DNA: TGTGCCAGTAGAAGCCAACCTAGCAATCAGCCCCAGCATTTT. Amino acid sequence: CASRSQPSNQPQHF. Full variable domain (remainder filled in from reference TRBV19 and TRBJ1-5): DGGITQSPKYLFRKEGQNVTLSCEQNLNHDAMYWYRQDPGQGLRLIYYSQIVNDFQKGDIAEGYSVSREKKESFPLTVTSAQKNPTAFYLCASRSQPSNQPQHFGDGTRLSIL.

The sample holds a few counts of this clone. The rearrangement uses TRBV9 and TRBJ1-5; no clear D. The CDR3 runs 14 residues. Germline V gives CDR1 SGDLS, CDR2 YYNGEE. Between the trimmed V and J ends, which lost 4 bases and 9 bases, there was a span of 17 bases. The CDR3 DNA sequence: TGTGCCAGCAGCCCGGGTTTGGAATCCCGGCCCCAGCATTTT. Translation: CASSPGLESRPQHF.

The J gene is TRBJ2-7, the V gene TRBV28, with 9 bases lining up with TRBD1. Unmatched junction bases numbered 4, after V lost 6 bases and J lost 1 base. Germline V gene lookup returns CDR1 MDHEN and CDR2 SYDVKM. There are 14 residues in the CDR3. CDR3 amino acids: CASSWDRDSYEQYF. CDR3 DNA sequence: TGTGCCAGCAGCTGGGACAGGGATTCCTACGAGCAGTACTTC.

The chain links TRBV4-1 to TRBJ2-7; D is uncertain. CDR1 MGHRA and CDR2 YSYEKL come from the germline V gene. V was cut by 3 bases and J by 4 bases, with 16 bases left in between. There are 15 residues in the CDR3. The DNA for the CDR3 is TGCGCCAGCAGCCAGTCCCCCCTGTCCGGTTACGAGCAGTACTTC. Amino acid sequence: CASSQSPLSGYEQYF.

The chain carries TRBV7-2 and TRBJ2-7; the D gene is possibly TRBD1 (5 bases). Germline CDR1 reads SGHTA; CDR2 reads FQGNSA. Trimming took 3 bases from V and 5 from J, leaving 20 bases between them. This CDR3 is 16 amino acids long. The CDR3 bases are TGTGCCAGCAGCTTTAGGTCAGGACATCAAACCCACGAGCAGTACTTC. Translation: CASSFRSGHQTHEQYF.

V and J are TRBV7-9 and TRBJ2-1; 7 bases align to TRBD2. CDR3 length: 15 residues. Trimming at V came to 11 bases and at J to 3 bases, leaving 13 bases not matched to a gene. Germline V gene lookup returns CDR1 SEHNR and CDR2 FQNEAQ (reference sequence). The CDR3 protein is CALHGGSMVYNEQFF. CDR3 coding DNA: TGTGCCCTCCACGGGGGGAGCATGGTCTACAATGAGCAGTTCTTC. Filled out from reference TRBV7-9 and TRBJ2-1, the complete variable domain reads DTGVSQNPRHKITKRGQNVTFRCDPISEHNRLYWYRQTLGQGPEFLTYFQNEAQLEKSRLLSDRFSAERPKGSFSTLEIQRTEQGDSAMYLCALHGGSMVYNEQFFGPGTRLTVL.

The genes are TRBV19 and TRBJ1-1, with 8 bases fitting TRBD1. The junction had 10 bases not matched to a gene; V was cut back by 7 bases and J by 9 bases. Germline V CDR1 and CDR2: LNHDA, SQIVND (reference sequence). The CDR3 spans 13 residues. CDR3 sequence: CASNYLGQGKAFF. For the CDR3, the DNA is TGTGCCAGTAACTATCTAGGACAGGGAAAAGCTTTCTTT.

The V call is TRBV7-9, the J call TRBJ1-2, with 7 bases matching TRBD1. V lost 2 bases and J lost 4; bases outside the gene matches: 7. CDR3 size: 15 residues. Germline V CDR1 and CDR2: SEHNR, FQNEAQ (reference sequence). This chain's CDR3 is CASSLTPGQTYGYTF. The CDR3 coding sequence is TGTGCCAGCAGCTTAACCCCGGGACAGACCTATGGCTACACCTTC.

The rearrangement joins TRBV5-1 to TRBJ2-7, with D possibly being TRBD1 (5 bases). This CDR3 has 14 amino acids. V was trimmed by 0 bases and J by 5 bases, leaving 12 bases between them. Germline V gene sequence: CDR1 SGHRS, CDR2 YFSETQ. The CDR3 nucleotides read TGCGCCAGCAGCTTGGAAGGGAAGGGGCACGAGCAGTACTTC. Translating gives CASSLEGKGHEQYF. Based on the CDR3 plus reference TRBV5-1 and TRBJ2-7, the full variable domain is KAGVTQTPRYLIKTRGQQVTLSCSPISGHRSVSWYQQTPGQGLQFLFEYFSETQRNKGNFPGRFSGRQFSNSRSEMNVSTLELGDSALYLCASSLEGKGHEQYFGPGTRLTVT.

The rearrangement links TRBV19 to TRBJ2-1; 12 positions match TRBD2. This CDR3 region has 16 residues. Looked up from germline, CDR1 is LNHDA and CDR2 is SQIVND (reference sequence). V gave up 0 bases and J gave up 5 bases; unmatched junction bases: 2. The CDR3 here is CASSIEGLAGNNEQFF. CDR3 nucleotide sequence: TGTGCCAGTAGTATAGAAGGACTAGCGGGAAACAATGAGCAGTTCTTC.